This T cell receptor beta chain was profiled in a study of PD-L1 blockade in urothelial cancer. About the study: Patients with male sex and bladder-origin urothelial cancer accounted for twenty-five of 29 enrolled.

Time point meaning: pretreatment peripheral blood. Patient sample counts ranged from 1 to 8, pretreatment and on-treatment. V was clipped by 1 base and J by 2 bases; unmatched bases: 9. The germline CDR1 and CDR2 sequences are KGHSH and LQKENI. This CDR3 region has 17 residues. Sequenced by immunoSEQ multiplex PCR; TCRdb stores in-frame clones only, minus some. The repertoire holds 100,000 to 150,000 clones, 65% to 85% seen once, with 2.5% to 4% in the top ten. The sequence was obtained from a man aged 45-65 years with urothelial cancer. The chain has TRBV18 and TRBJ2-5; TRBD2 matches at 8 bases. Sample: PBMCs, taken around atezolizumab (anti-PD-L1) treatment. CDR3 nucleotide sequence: TGTGCCAGCTCACCACGCCTAGCGGGTACACCTCAAGAGACCCAGTACTTC. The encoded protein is CASSPRLAGTPQETQYF.